The 4 T cell receptor beta chains presented below share a single source sample, sequenced in a study of post-analysis software for immune sequencing data. Whole-study results and caveats: TRBV segments more frequent in patients than in controls numbered roughly 5 and included TRBV5-6, TRBV5-1 and TRBV20-1.

Unique molecular identifiers featured in each of the TCR beta cDNA libraries. One entry per CDR3 protein, called by TCRdb with MiXCR from the PCR reads. Of roughly 600,000 distinct CDR3 sequences listed, around 47% are singletons. Their specific antigens are unknown. Material: blood. Receptor source: a girl aged 10-17 years with multiple sclerosis.

The chain recombines TRBV15 with TRBJ1-6, with D unclear. CDR1 LNHNV and CDR2 YYDKDF come from the germline V gene (reference sequence). V was trimmed by 0 bases and J by 14 bases, leaving 14 bases between them. The CDR3 runs 14 residues. CDR3 nucleotides: TGTGCCACCAGCAGAGATGAAGTCCCTTGGACCCTCCACTTT. As protein: CATSRDEVPWTLHF.

This clonotype was seen a handful of times. The CDR3 protein is CASSRLTSGDYEQYF. DNA for the CDR3: TGCGCCAGCAGCCGACTGACTAGCGGGGACTACGAGCAGTACTTC. The chain uses TRBV4-1 and TRBJ2-7; TRBD2 aligns across 11 bases. Trimming took 4 bases from V and 3 from J; bases not matched to a gene: 5. Germline values: CDR1 MGHRA, CDR2 YSYEKL. The length of the CDR3 is 15 residues.

The V gene is TRBV12-3 or TRBV12-4, the J gene TRBJ1-2; D is undetermined. Trimming removed 6 bases from V and 1 base from J, with 15 bases in between. CDR3 length: 15 amino acids. CDR3 loop: CASSLLPSLNYGYTF. CDR3 nucleotides: TGTGCCAGCAGCCTATTACCCAGCCTTAACTATGGCTACACCTTC.

V usage is TRBV12-3 or TRBV12-4 and J usage is TRBJ2-3; TRBD1 is a possible D gene (5 bases). The CDR3 has 14 residues. V shed 3 bases and J shed 2 bases, with 9 bases lying between them. CDR3 coding DNA: TGTGCCAGCAGTTTCGACAGAGACACAGATACGCAGTATTTT. Translating gives CASSFDRDTDTQYF.